This record looks at one TCR beta chain sequence and its context. The sample belongs to a study of blood T cell repertoires in COVID-19. The overall study: Collection of acute and convalescent COVID-19 samples took place in the United States, Italy and Spain. From T cells, B-cell-depleted T cells, or PBMCs came the material, which was cDNA or gDNA.

Unmatched junction bases numbered 4, after V lost 3 bases and J lost 5 bases. Germline CDR1 and CDR2: MDHEN and SYDVKM. CDR3 length: 14 residues. As originally analysed: How many nucleated cells were present was estimated from reference gene primer amplification. Sequencing was performed with immunoSEQ multiplex PCR; in TCRdb, only in-frame clones are kept and a portion is missing. V, J and clone size reflect that table, while D and trimming were determined from the DNA. The table has about 210,000 clones, more than 70% seen once. This clonotype originated in a woman between 45 and 60 years old with acute or convalescent COVID-19. J is TRBJ2-5 and V is TRBV28; 9 bases are shared with TRBD1. The sequenced material came from peripheral blood. The CDR3 spells CASSLTGGWETQYF. CDR3 nucleotide sequence: TGTGCCAGCAGTTTGACAGGGGGTTGGGAGACCCAGTACTTC.